This TCR beta chain was sequenced for a study of OX40 agonist ivuxolimab in advanced cancers. For the study at large: Ivuxolimab was administered intravenously to patients at 0.01 to 10 mg/kg every 2 weeks.

In germline, CDR1 is MGHRA, CDR2 YSYEKL. Trimming left V 0 bases short and J 7 bases short, with 12 bases between. This CDR3 contains 14 residues. The repertoire was sequenced with immunoSEQ multiplex PCR; TCRdb's copy has only in-frame clones and lacks some. The sample records 30,000 to 50,000 clones, around 89% being singletons. The chain has TRBV4-1 and TRBJ2-5; the D gene is possibly TRBD2 (5 bases). The TCR originated in an adult with an advanced solid tumor such as melanoma, head and neck, liver or kidney cancer. The material was CD4+ or CD8+ T cells sorted from blood, obtained in a trial of the OX40 agonist ivuxolimab. CDR3 sequence: CASSQEMVGRTQYF. The DNA for the CDR3 is TGCGCCAGCAGCCAAGAGATGGTAGGGAGGACCCAGTACTTC.